Included here is one T cell receptor beta chain sequence, with context. The V gene's germline CDR1 is SNHLY and CDR2 FYNNEI. This CDR3 has 13 amino acids. Trimming left V 7 bases short and J 5 bases short, with 14 bases between. The source material, RNA transcripts, was used to amplify TCR beta CDR3 regions. The study used the HTBI primer set for a first-round RT-PCR of the TCR CDR3. TCRdb analysed the multiplex PCR reads with MiXCR anew, one entry per CDR3 protein. This sample yields roughly 500,000 distinct CDR3 sequences, of which approximately 48% are seen a single time; about two fifths belongs to the top ten. The sample is drawn from a study of T cells in Graves' hyperthyroidism and ophthalmopathy.

The sample comprised peripheral blood or thyroid tissue (not recorded which). This chain joins TRBV2 and TRBJ2-5, with D possibly TRBD1 on 6 matching bases. The TCR comes from an adult woman with Graves' disease, either hyperthyroidism or ophthalmopathy (not recorded which). CDR3 sequence reads: CASTLQGEETQYF. CDR3 DNA: TGTGCCAGCACCTTACAGGGTGAGGAGACCCAGTACTTC.